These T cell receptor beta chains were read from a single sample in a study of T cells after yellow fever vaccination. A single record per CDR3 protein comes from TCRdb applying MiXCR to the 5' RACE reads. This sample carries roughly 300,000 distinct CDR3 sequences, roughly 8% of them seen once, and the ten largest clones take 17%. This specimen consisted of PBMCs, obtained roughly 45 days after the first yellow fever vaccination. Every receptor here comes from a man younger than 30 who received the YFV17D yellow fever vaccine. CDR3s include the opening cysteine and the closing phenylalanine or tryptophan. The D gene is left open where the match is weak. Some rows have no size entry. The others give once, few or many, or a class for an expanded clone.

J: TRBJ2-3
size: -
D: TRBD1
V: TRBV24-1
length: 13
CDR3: CATSRDRKDTQYF
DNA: TGTGCCACCAGCCGGGACAGAAAAGATACGCAGTATTTT

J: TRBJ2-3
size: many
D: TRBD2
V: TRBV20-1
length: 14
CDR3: CSASDSGGADTQYF
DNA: TGCAGTGCTAGTGATAGCGGGGGGGCAGATACGCAGTATTTT

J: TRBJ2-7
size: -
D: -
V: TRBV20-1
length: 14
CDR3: CSARIVGSPYEQYF
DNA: TGCAGTGCTAGAATAGTAGGTTCCCCCTACGAGCAGTACTTC

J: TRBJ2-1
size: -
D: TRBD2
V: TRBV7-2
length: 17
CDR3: CASSFPSGASSYNEQFF
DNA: TGTGCCAGCAGCTTCCCTAGCGGGGCAAGCTCCTACAATGAGCAGTTCTTC

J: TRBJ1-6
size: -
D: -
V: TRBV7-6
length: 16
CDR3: CASSLNPEAYNSPLHF
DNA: TGTGCCAGCAGCTTAAATCCGGAAGCCTATAATTCACCCCTCCACTTT

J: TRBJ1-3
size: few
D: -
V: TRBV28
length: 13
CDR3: CASSFKGWNTIYF
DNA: TGTGCCAGCAGTTTCAAGGGGTGGAACACCATATATTTT

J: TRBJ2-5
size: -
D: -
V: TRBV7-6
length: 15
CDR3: CVSSLGTPYQETQYF
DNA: TGTGTCAGCAGCTTGGGGACACCGTACCAAGAGACCCAGTACTTC

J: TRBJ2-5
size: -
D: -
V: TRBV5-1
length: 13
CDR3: CASRVSPQETQYF
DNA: TGCGCCAGCAGGGTATCGCCCCAAGAGACCCAGTACTTC

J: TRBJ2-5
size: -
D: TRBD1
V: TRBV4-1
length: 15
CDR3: CASSQQMTGEETQYF
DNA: TGCGCCAGCAGCCAACAGATGACAGGGGAAGAGACCCAGTACTTC

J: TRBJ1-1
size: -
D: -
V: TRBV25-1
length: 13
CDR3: CASSSSRNTEAFF
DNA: TGTGCCAGCAGTTCCAGCCGGAACACTGAAGCTTTCTTT

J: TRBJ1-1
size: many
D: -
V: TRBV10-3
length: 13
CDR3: CAISESTRTEAFF
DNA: TGTGCCATCAGTGAGTCGACTCGTACTGAAGCTTTCTTT

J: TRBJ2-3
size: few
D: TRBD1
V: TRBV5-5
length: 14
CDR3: CASRFGQGGDTQYF
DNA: TGTGCCAGCAGATTCGGACAGGGTGGTGATACGCAGTATTTT

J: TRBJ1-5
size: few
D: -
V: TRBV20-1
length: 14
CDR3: CSARGPEVDQPQHF
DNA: TGCAGTGCGAGAGGCCCCGAGGTCGATCAGCCCCAGCATTTT

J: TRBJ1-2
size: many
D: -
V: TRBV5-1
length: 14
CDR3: CASRPRGTTRGYTF
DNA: TGCGCCAGCAGGCCCAGGGGCACCACTAGAGGCTACACCTTC

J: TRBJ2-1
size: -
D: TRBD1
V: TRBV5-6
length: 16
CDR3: CASSLPGQSFYNEQFF
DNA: TGTGCCAGCAGCTTACCGGGACAGAGTTTCTACAATGAGCAGTTCTTC

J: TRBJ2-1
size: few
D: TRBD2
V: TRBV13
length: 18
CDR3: CASSLRLARSSSYNEQFF
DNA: TGTGCCAGCAGCTTAAGACTAGCGAGGAGTAGCTCCTACAATGAGCAGTTCTTC

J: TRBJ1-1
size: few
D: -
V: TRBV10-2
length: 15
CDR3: CASSDPGMMNTEAFF
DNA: TGCGCCAGCAGTGACCCCGGGATGATGAACACTGAAGCTTTCTTT

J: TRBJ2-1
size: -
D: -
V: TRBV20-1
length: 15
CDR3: CSARVVGSSYNEQFF
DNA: TGCAGTGCTAGAGTCGTGGGGTCCTCCTACAATGAGCAGTTCTTC

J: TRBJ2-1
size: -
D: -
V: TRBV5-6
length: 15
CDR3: CASSLRVLTYNEQFF
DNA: TGTGCCAGCAGCTTAAGGGTACTAACCTACAATGAGCAGTTCTTC

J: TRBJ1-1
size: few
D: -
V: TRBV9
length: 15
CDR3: CASSVRDRMNTEAFF
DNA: TGTGCCAGCAGCGTGAGAGACAGGATGAACACTGAAGCTTTCTTT

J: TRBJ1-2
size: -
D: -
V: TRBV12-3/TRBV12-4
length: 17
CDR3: CASSSRDAGRGNYGYTF
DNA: TGTGCCAGCAGTAGCCGGGACGCTGGACGTGGCAACTATGGCTACACCTTC

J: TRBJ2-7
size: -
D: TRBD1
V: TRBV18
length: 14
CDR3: CASSGRTGVYEQYF
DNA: TGTGCCAGCTCAGGACGGACAGGGGTTTACGAGCAGTACTTC

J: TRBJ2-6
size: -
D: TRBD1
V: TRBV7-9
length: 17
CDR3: CASSLASTGAGANVLTF
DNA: TGTGCCAGCAGCTTAGCCTCGACAGGGGCTGGGGCCAACGTCCTGACTTTC

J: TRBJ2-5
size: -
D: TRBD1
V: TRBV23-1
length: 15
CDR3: CASSQSDRNQETQYF
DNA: TGCGCCAGCAGTCAATCGGACAGGAACCAAGAGACCCAGTACTTC

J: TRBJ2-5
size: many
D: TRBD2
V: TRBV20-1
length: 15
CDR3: CSAGTSGGYQETQYF
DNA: TGCAGTGCCGGGACTAGCGGGGGTTACCAAGAGACCCAGTACTTC

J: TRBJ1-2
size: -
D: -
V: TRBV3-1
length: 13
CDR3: CASSQDRTYGYTF
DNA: TGTGCCAGCAGCCAAGACCGGACCTATGGCTACACCTTC

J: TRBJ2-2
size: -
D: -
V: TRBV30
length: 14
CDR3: CAWRKGANTGELFF
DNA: TGTGCCTGGAGGAAGGGGGCGAACACCGGGGAGCTGTTTTTT